These 25 T cell receptor beta chains were sequenced from one sample in a study of T-cell reconstitution after alpha-beta-depleted transplantation in children. The authors prepared the TCRbeta library with unique molecular identifiers. TCRdb re-called the PCR reads through MiXCR, storing one row per CDR3 protein. Counted here are approximately 630,000 distinct CDR3 sequences, about an eighth occurring once; the ten biggest clones make up roughly 0.77%. The sample was PBMCs, taken before TCRalphabeta/CD19-depleted stem cell transplant. The receptors stem from a girl aged 2-10 years with congenital amegakaryocytic thrombocytopenia, due to receive a stem cell transplant.

The sample holds a few counts of this clonotype. J is TRBJ2-7 and V is TRBV2; D remains unclear. Trimming removed 2 bases at V and 12 bases at J, with 11 bases between. The CDR3 sequence is 11 residues long. CDR1 and CDR2 (germline): SNHLY, FYNNEI. The CDR3 DNA is TGTGCCAGCAGTGAATTTCAAGCCCCGTACTTC. Amino acid sequence: CASSEFQAPYF. Variable domain in full (rest from reference TRBV2 and TRBJ2-7): EPEVTQTPSHQVTQMGQEVILRCVPISNHLYFYWYRQILGQKVEFLVSFYNNEISEKSEIFDDQFSVERPDGSNFTLKIRSTKLEDSAMYFCASSEFQAPYFGPGTRLTVT.

This clonotype has more than one count but fewer than ten. The rearrangement uses TRBV10-3 and TRBJ2-6; D ambiguous. This CDR3 region has 12 residues. V lost 10 bases and J lost 4, with 8 bases in between. Germline V gene data show CDR1 as ENHRY and CDR2 as SYGVKD. The CDR3 spells CATRLGANVLTF. CDR3 DNA: TGTGCCACCAGGTTGGGGGCCAACGTCCTGACTTTC.

This clonotype was seen a handful of times. V usage is TRBV12-3 or TRBV12-4 and J usage is TRBJ2-1; 8 bases are shared with TRBD1. The CDR3 loop spans 19 amino acids. V lost 3 bases, J lost 0 bases, and 13 bases stayed unmatched. The chain's CDR3 is CASSFQGAGLLSSYNEQFF. The CDR3 DNA reads as TGTGCCAGCAGTTTCCAGGGGGCCGGTCTCCTGAGCTCCTACAATGAGCAGTTCTTC.

The chain is built from TRBV20-1 and TRBJ2-3; the match to TRBD2 covers 8 bases. The CDR3 is made up of 14 amino acids. Germline assignment: CDR1 DFQATT and CDR2 SNEGSKA (reference sequence). V was pared by 5 bases and J by 2 bases, with 6 bases of the junction left unmatched. CDR3 bases: TGCAGTGCTCCAGCGGGAGTTAACACAGATACGCAGTATTTT. Amino acids: CSAPAGVNTDTQYF.

V usage is TRBV7-7 and J usage is TRBJ2-1; 7 nucleotides align to TRBD1. V dropped 5 bases and J dropped 7; count of bases not matched to a gene: 8. The germline CDR1 and CDR2 sequences are SSHAT and FNYEAQ (reference sequence). This CDR3 spans 14 amino acids. The CDR3 nucleotides read TGTGCCAGCAGCGTCGGGGACAGTATGAATGAGCAGTTCTTC. It codes for CASSVGDSMNEQFF. Full variable domain (remainder filled in from reference TRBV7-7 and TRBJ2-1): GAGVSQSPRYKVTKRGQDVTLRCDPISSHATLYWYQQALGQGPEFLTYFNYEAQPDKSGLPSDRFSAERPEGSISTLTIQRTEQRDSAMYRCASSVGDSMNEQFFGPGTRLTVL.

The chain joins TRBV5-6 to TRBJ2-7; no firm D call. CDR3 length: 14 residues. In germline, CDR1 is SGHDT, CDR2 YYEEEE. The V end was cut by 4 bases, the J end by 3 bases, with 14 bases between. Here the CDR3 reads CASSHPGRSYEQYF. As DNA, the CDR3 is TGTGCCAGCAGCCACCCAGGCAGGAGCTACGAGCAGTACTTC.

This clonotype has a count of ten or more. V usage is TRBV7-2 and J usage is TRBJ2-1; D is ambiguous. Trimming left V 5 bases short and J 4 bases short, with 15 bases between. This CDR3 has 15 amino acids. CDR1 and CDR2 (germline): SGHTA, FQGNSA. The CDR3 DNA is TGTGCCAGCAGCCCCTGGTCCCTCACGTACAATGAGCAGTTCTTC. Its protein product is CASSPWSLTYNEQFF. Full variable domain (missing parts from reference TRBV7-2 and TRBJ2-1): GAGVSQSPSNKVTEKGKDVELRCDPISGHTALYWYRQSLGQGLEFLIYFQGNSAPDKSGLPSDRFSAERTGGSVSTLTIQRTQQEDSAVYLCASSPWSLTYNEQFFGPGTRLTVL.

This clonotype was observed many times. The chain recombines TRBV20-1 with TRBJ2-7, with D possibly being TRBD2 (5 bases). The germline gives CDR1 DFQATT, CDR2 SNEGSKA (reference sequence). The CDR3 is 14 amino acids. The ends were cut back, 5 bases at V and 0 bases at J, with 14 bases in the middle. The DNA of the CDR3 is TGCAGTGCTCAGCCGGACTCAGCCTCCTACGAGCAGTACTTC. Protein sequence: CSAQPDSASYEQYF.

Remarks on this clonotype: With a much larger clone just one base away, this may be a read error. The chain has TRBV28 and TRBJ2-3, with D possibly matching TRBD1 (6 bases). The CDR3 consists of 13 residues. Germline values: CDR1 MDHEN, CDR2 SYDVKM. V was pared by 7 bases and J by 4 bases, with 12 bases between. Here the CDR3 DNA reads TGTGCCAGCAATGGTGGGGGCTCAGATACGCAGTATTTT. Its protein is CASNGGGSDTQYF. Looking up the rest from reference TRBV28 and TRBJ2-3 gives the full variable domain: DVKVTQSSRYLVKRTGEKVFLECVQDMDHENMFWYRQDPGLGLRLIYFSYDVKMKEKGDIPEGYSVSREKKERFSLILESASTNQTSMYLCASNGGGSDTQYFGPGTRLTVL.

At least ten counts were recorded for this clonotype. J is TRBJ2-1 and V is TRBV10-3; D is unresolved. This CDR3 has 12 residues. Germline CDR1 ENHRY, CDR2 SYGVKD. The germline V and J ends were trimmed by 4 bases and 6 bases, with 7 bases remaining between them. CDR3 loop: CAISAEINEQFF. DNA of the CDR3: TGTGCCATCAGTGCAGAAATCAATGAGCAGTTCTTC.

V and J are TRBV28 and TRBJ2-7; 7 positions agree with TRBD1. Per the germline V gene, CDR1 is MDHEN and CDR2 is SYDVKM. This CDR3 is built from 15 residues. The junction had 12 bases not matched to a gene; V was cut back by 6 bases and J by 4 bases. The CDR3 DNA sequence: TGTGCCAGCAGCAAGCTCGCAACAGGGGATTACGAGCAGTACTTC. Translating it yields CASSKLATGDYEQYF.

This clonotype was detected ten times or more. The chain recombines TRBV20-1 with TRBJ2-3, with 12 bases identical to TRBD2. Germline V gene data show CDR1 as DFQATT and CDR2 as SNEGSKA (reference sequence). The CDR3 has 14 residues. Germline trimming cut 3 bases from V and 5 bases from J; bases unmatched to any gene: 3. The chain's CDR3 is CSASKLAGGDTQYF. CDR3 nucleotides: TGCAGTGCTAGCAAACTAGCGGGAGGAGATACGCAGTATTTT.

This clonotype was seen repeatedly, ten times or more. The V gene is TRBV5-1, the J gene TRBJ2-1; 7 bases line up with TRBD1. This CDR3 region has 13 residues. The germline CDR1 and CDR2 sequences are SGHRS and YFSETQ. With V trimmed by 3 bases and J by 8 bases, 5 bases remained unmatched. The CDR3 reads CASSSDRVDEQFF. CDR3 sequence (DNA): TGCGCCAGCAGCTCCGACAGGGTCGATGAGCAGTTCTTC.

This clonotype occurred many times. The chain carries TRBV10-3 and TRBJ1-5; TRBD1 is a possible D gene (6 bases). V was trimmed by 0 bases and J by 1 base, leaving 10 bases between them. The CDR3 runs to 16 residues. CDR1 is ENHRY, CDR2 SYGVKD, per germline. CDR3 amino acids: CAISESRGASNQPQHF. The CDR3 bases are TGTGCCATCAGTGAGTCGCGGGGGGCAAGCAATCAGCCCCAGCATTTT.

This chain joins TRBV7-6 and TRBJ1-2; D unresolved. The CDR3 covers 13 residues. Germline CDR1 is SGHVS and CDR2 is FNYEAQ. V lost 5 bases and J 7 bases, leaving 14 bases between the germline ends. CDR3 sequence: CASSHEGRGGYTF. The DNA for the CDR3 is TGTGCCAGCAGCCATGAAGGGAGAGGTGGCTACACCTTC.

Ten or more counts support this clonotype. The V gene is TRBV4-1, the J gene TRBJ2-1, with 9 bases matching TRBD1. The trim removed 1 base at V and 4 bases at J, leaving 8 bases unmatched. The CDR3 extends over 17 amino acids. CDR1 is MGHRA, CDR2 YSYEKL, per germline. This CDR3 is CASSQVPLGQGYNEQFF. The DNA for the CDR3 is TGCGCCAGCAGCCAAGTGCCACTAGGACAGGGGTACAATGAGCAGTTCTTC.

This clonotype was detected ten times or more. V gene TRBV12-3 or TRBV12-4 combines with J gene TRBJ2-3; a possible D gene is TRBD1 (6 bases). The ends were cut back, 8 bases at V and 1 base at J, with 10 bases in the middle. The CDR3 is 13 amino acids. CDR3 DNA sequence: TGTGCCAGCTGGGGGCCCCGCACAGATACGCAGTATTTT. The encoded protein is CASWGPRTDTQYF.

V and J are TRBV24-1 and TRBJ2-5; tentatively, D is TRBD1 (6 bases). V was cut by 5 bases and J by 3 bases, with 18 bases left in between. Looked up from germline, CDR1 is KGHDR and CDR2 is SFDVKD. CDR3 size: 16 residues. The CDR3 is CATSGSQGSIKETQYF. In nucleotides, the CDR3 is TGTGCCACCAGTGGCTCGCAGGGGTCGATAAAAGAGACCCAGTACTTC.

The table lists this clonotype with many counts. CDR3 bases: TGTGCCAGTGGGAGGTTCCAAGAGACCCAGTACTTC. Its translation is CASGRFQETQYF. This chain uses TRBV6-5 with TRBJ2-5, with TRBD2 as a possible D gene (6 bases). The CDR3 is 12 residues long. V was cut by 9 bases and J by 1 base, with 9 bases left in between. Germline V CDR1 and CDR2: MNHEY, SVGAGI.

The rearrangement joins TRBV24-1 to TRBJ2-2; TRBD1 or TRBD2 may be the D gene (6 bases each). CDR3 length equals 15 residues. CDR1 and CDR2 (germline): KGHDR, SFDVKD. V lost 9 bases and J lost 3, with 16 bases in between. The CDR3, as DNA: TGTGCCACCGGGGGGCTGAACAGGGACACCGGGGAGCTGTTTTTT. Residues: CATGGLNRDTGELFF.

In its sample, this clonotype was seen many times. V is TRBV6-5 and J is TRBJ2-3, with unresolved D. The CDR3 contains 13 residues. V gave up 3 bases and J gave up 6 bases, with 10 bases separating them. Germline values: CDR1 MNHEY, CDR2 SVGAGI. The CDR3 sequence is CASSYSRADTQYF. The CDR3, as DNA: TGTGCCAGCAGTTATAGTAGGGCTGATACGCAGTATTTT.

This clonotype was picked up a small number of times. This rearrangement joins TRBV11-2 to TRBJ2-3; no clear D. Trimming removed 3 bases at V and 6 bases at J, with 10 bases between. Germline V gives CDR1 SGHAT, CDR2 FQNNGV. The CDR3 consists of 13 residues. CDR3 loop: CASSLIARDTQYF. The CDR3 bases are TGTGCCAGCAGCTTGATAGCTCGGGATACGCAGTATTTT.

The rearrangement uses TRBV7-9 and TRBJ2-7; perhaps TRBD2 as D (6 bases). Germline assignment: CDR1 SEHNR and CDR2 FQNEAQ (reference sequence). The CDR3 totals 16 residues. V was cut by 3 bases and J by 4 bases, with 19 bases left in between. CDR3 sequence reads: CASSLPRGTGTYEQYF. The CDR3 nucleotides read TGTGCCAGCAGCTTGCCCCGTGGGACTGGCACATACGAGCAGTACTTC.

The chain recombines TRBV14 with TRBJ2-7; D is perhaps TRBD1 or TRBD2 (5 bases each). This CDR3 comprises 15 residues. The germline V gene has CDR1 SGHDN and CDR2 FVKESK. Trimming took off 1 base at V and 3 bases at J, with 13 bases between the two ends. For the CDR3, the DNA is TGTGCCAGCAGCCAAGGGGACCACACGATCTACGAGCAGTACTTC. Residues: CASSQGDHTIYEQYF. The variable domain in full, completed from reference TRBV14 and TRBJ2-7, reads EAGVTQFPSHSVIEKGQTVTLRCDPISGHDNLYWYRRVMGKEIKFLLHFVKESKQDESGMPNNRFLAERTGGTYSTLKVQPAELEDSGVYFCASSQGDHTIYEQYFGPGTRLTVT.

This sequence joins TRBV7-6 and TRBJ2-5, with D maybe TRBD1 (6 bases). V lost 2 bases and J lost 9, with 19 bases in between. The germline V gene has CDR1 SGHVS and CDR2 FNYEAQ. The CDR3 consists of 15 residues. The CDR3 protein is CASSLTTGQKGAQYF. The CDR3 DNA sequence: TGTGCCAGCAGCTTAACTACTGGACAGAAAGGGGCCCAGTACTTC. The whole variable domain, remainder taken from reference TRBV7-6 and TRBJ2-5, is GAGVSQSPRYKVTKRGQDVALRCDPISGHVSLYWYRQALGQGPEFLTYFNYEAQQDKSGLPNDRFSAERPEGSISTLTIQRTEQRDSAMYRCASSLTTGQKGAQYFGPGTRLLVL.